One T cell receptor (beta chain) is described in this entry. These data come from a study of blood T cell repertoires in COVID-19. Study-wide background: COVID-19 samples collected from the United States, Italy and Spain covered acute and convalescent phases.

The assay was immunoSEQ multiplex PCR, and TCRdb's table has in-frame clones only and misses some. The table records around 300,000 clones, more than 70% of them present only once. Recruits, aged about 18 to 100 years, lived in roughly 22 US areas. The V end was cut by 6 bases, the J end by 0 bases, with 12 bases between. In germline, CDR1 is MDHEN, CDR2 SYDVKM. The CDR3 runs 16 residues. This TCR came from a woman aged 60-75 years in a cohort exposed to, infected with or recovered from COVID-19 (not recorded which). The sequencing input was PBMCs or T cells enriched from blood (not recorded which). The chain has TRBV28 and TRBJ1-6; the D is unclear. CDR3 sequence reads: CASSLIKDSYNSPLHF. The CDR3 DNA sequence: TGTGCCAGCAGCCTAATTAAAGACTCCTATAATTCACCCCTCCACTTT.